The entry below gives a single T cell receptor beta chain sequence along with its context. Other nucleotide sequences in the sample specify the same CDR3. Germline V gene data show CDR1 as SGHRS and CDR2 as YFSETQ. Trimming shortened V by 3 bases and J by 5 bases, and 9 bases separated the two germline ends. The CDR3 covers 13 residues. This sample is drawn from a study of shared clonotypes between healthy human individuals. Method: immunoSEQ multiplex PCR; TCRdb's copy keeps in-frame clones and lacks some. The data show about half a million clones, roughly 80% seen once. Roughly 92 million PBMCs were counted before genomic DNA extraction.

This receptor was taken from a woman in her thirties or forties in good health. Some clones in this sample may be carry-over from other donors' samples. What was sequenced was PBMCs. The rearrangement uses TRBV5-1 and TRBJ2-1, with no clear D. The CDR3 loop is CASSYGRNNEQFF. Here the CDR3 DNA reads TGCGCCAGCAGCTATGGAAGGAACAATGAGCAGTTCTTC.